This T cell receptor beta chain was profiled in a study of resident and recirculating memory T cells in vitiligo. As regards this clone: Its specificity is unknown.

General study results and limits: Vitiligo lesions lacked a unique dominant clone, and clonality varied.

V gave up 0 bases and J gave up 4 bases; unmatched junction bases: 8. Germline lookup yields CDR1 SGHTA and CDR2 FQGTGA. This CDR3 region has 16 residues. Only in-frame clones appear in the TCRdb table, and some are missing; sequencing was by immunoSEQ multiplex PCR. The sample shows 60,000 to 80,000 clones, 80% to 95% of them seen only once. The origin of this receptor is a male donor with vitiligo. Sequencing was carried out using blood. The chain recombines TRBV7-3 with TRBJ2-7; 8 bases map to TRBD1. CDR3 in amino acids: CASSLTGSGGTYEQYF. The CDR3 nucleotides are TGTGCCAGCAGCTTAACTGGGTCAGGGGGCACGTACGAGCAGTACTTC.